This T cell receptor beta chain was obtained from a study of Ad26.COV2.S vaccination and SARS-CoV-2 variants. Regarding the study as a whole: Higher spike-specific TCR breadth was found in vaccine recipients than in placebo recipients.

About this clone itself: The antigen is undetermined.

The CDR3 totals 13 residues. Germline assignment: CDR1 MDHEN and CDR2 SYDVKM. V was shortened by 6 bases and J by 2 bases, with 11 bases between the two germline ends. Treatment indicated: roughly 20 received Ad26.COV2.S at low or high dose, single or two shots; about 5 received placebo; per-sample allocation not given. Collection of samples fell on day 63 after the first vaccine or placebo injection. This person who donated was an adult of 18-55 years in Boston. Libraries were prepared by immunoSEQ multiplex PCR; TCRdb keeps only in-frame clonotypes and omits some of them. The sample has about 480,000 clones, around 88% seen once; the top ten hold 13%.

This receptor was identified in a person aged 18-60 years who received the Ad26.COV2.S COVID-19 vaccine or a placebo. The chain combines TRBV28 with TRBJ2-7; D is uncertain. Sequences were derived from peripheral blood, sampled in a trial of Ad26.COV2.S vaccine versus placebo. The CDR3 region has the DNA TGTGCCAGCAGACTCGCCCCTCCCTACGAGCAGTACTTC. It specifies CASRLAPPYEQYF.